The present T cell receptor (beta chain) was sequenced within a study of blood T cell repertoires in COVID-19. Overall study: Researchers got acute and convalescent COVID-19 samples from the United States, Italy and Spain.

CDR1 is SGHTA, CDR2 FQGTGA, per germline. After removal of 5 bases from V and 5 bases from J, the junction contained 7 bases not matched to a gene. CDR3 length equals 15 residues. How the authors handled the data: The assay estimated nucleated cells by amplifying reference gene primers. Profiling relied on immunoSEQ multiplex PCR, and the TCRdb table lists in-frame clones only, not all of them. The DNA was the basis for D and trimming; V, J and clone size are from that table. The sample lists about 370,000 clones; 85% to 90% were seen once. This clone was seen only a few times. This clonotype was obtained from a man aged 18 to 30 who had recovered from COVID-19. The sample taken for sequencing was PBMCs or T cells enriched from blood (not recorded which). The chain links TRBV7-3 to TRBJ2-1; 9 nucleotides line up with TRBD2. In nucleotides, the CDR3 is TGTGCCAGCAGCCCTAGCGGGAATCGGCACAATGAGCAGTTCTTC. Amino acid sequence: CASSPSGNRHNEQFF.